The 24 T cell receptor beta chains reported below all come from one sample, sequenced in a study of T cells in Graves' hyperthyroidism and ophthalmopathy. The TCR beta CDR3 regions underwent amplification using RNA transcripts as the source. During a first-round RT-PCR of the TCR CDR3, the HTBI primer set was used. TCRdb ran MiXCR on the multiplex PCR reads and lists one entry per CDR3 protein. The sample carries 250,000 to 300,000 distinct CDR3 sequences, approximately 15% recorded once. The sample taken for sequencing was blood. Receptors originate from a woman between 35 and 50 years old with Graves' hyperthyroidism that later progressed to Graves' ophthalmopathy.

This clonotype was counted a few times. The chain has TRBV9 and TRBJ1-4; D is uncertain. Trimming removed 2 bases at V and 0 bases at J, with 8 bases between. The CDR3 spans 15 residues. CDR1 is SGDLS and CDR2 is YYNGEE in the germline V gene. The CDR3 DNA reads as TGTGCCAGCAGCGTCACTGGTACAACTAATGAAAAACTGTTTTTT. It translates to CASSVTGTTNEKLFF. Variable domain in full (rest from reference TRBV9 and TRBJ1-4): DSGVTQTPKHLITATGQRVTLRCSPRSGDLSVYWYQQSLDQGLQFLIQYYNGEERAKGNILERFSAQQFPDLHSELNLSSLELGDSALYFCASSVTGTTNEKLFFGSGTQLSVL.

The rearrangement joins TRBV12-3 or TRBV12-4 to TRBJ2-7, with D unresolved. V dropped 2 bases and J dropped 2 bases, with 7 bases sitting between them. The CDR3 length is 13 residues. CDR3 DNA sequence: TGTGCCAGCAGTTTAAAAAGCCCCTACGAGCAGTACTTC. Translation: CASSLKSPYEQYF.

This chain uses TRBV4-1 with TRBJ1-1, with 7 bases lining up with TRBD1. CDR3 size: 16 residues. Germline assignment: CDR1 MGHRA and CDR2 YSYEKL. V lost 1 base and J lost 8; bases outside the gene matches: 13. This CDR3 reads CASSQVLGQEGLEAFF. Here the CDR3 DNA reads TGCGCCAGCAGCCAAGTTCTAGGACAGGAAGGCTTAGAAGCTTTCTTT.

Regarding this clonotype: With a much larger clone just one base away, this may be a read error. The CDR3 region has the DNA TGCAGTGCTAGACAGGGTTATCTAGATCGGCCCCAGCATTTT. It yields the protein CSARQGYLDRPQHF. V gene TRBV20-1 combines with J gene TRBJ1-5, with D maybe TRBD1 (5 bases). From germline, CDR1 is DFQATT and CDR2 SNEGSKA (reference sequence). V was clipped by 2 bases and J by 9 bases, with 17 bases between them. CDR3 length: 14 residues.

The genes are TRBV7-8 and TRBJ2-1, with TRBD1 identical over 7 bases. The CDR3 consists of 15 residues. V dropped 5 bases and J dropped 4; count of bases not matched to a gene: 8. In germline, CDR1 is SGHVS, CDR2 FQNEAQ. CDR3 sequence (DNA): TGTGCCAGCAGCCACTGGACAGGTCGTTACAATGAGCAGTTCTTC. This encodes CASSHWTGRYNEQFF.

This clonotype has a count of ten or more. This sequence joins TRBV28 and TRBJ1-5; D uncertain. Germline V CDR1 and CDR2: MDHEN, SYDVKM. There are 18 residues in the CDR3. Trimming removed 3 bases at V and 3 bases at J, with 21 bases between. The CDR3 loop reads CASSFGQNGGLNNQPQHF. DNA of the CDR3: TGTGCCAGCAGTTTCGGTCAGAACGGCGGGCTTAACAATCAGCCCCAGCATTTT.

This clonotype has just a few counts. CDR3 region: CASSFWDGINTEAFF. CDR3 nucleotide sequence: TGTGCCAGCAGCTTCTGGGACGGTATTAACACTGAAGCTTTCTTT. This rearrangement joins TRBV7-9 to TRBJ1-1, with D perhaps TRBD1 (5 bases). The V gene lost 3 bases and the J gene lost 2 bases, with 13 bases spanning the gap. The CDR3 runs 15 residues. CDR1 SEHNR and CDR2 FQNEAQ come from the germline V gene (reference sequence).

In its sample, this clonotype was seen many times. This chain links TRBV10-3 with TRBJ2-1; 10 bases align to TRBD2. V was clipped by 7 bases and J by 0 bases; unmatched bases: 6. Germline-derived CDR1 and CDR2 are ENHRY and SYGVKD. The length of the CDR3 is 16 residues. This CDR3 reads CAIKGSSGSSYNEQFF. Written as DNA, the CDR3 is TGTGCCATCAAAGGGTCTAGCGGGAGCTCCTACAATGAGCAGTTCTTC.

This clonotype showed up many times. This rearrangement joins TRBV6-2 or TRBV6-3 to TRBJ2-1; 16 bases agree with TRBD2. CDR1 and CDR2 (germline): MNHEY, SVGEGT. Trimming removed 5 bases from V and 3 bases from J; junction bases left unmatched: 13. The CDR3 extends over 20 amino acids. For the CDR3, the DNA is TGTGCCAGCAGTGGGGGGGCGGGACTAGCGGGAGGGCCGGGCTACAATGAGCAGTTCTTC. It encodes CASSGGAGLAGGPGYNEQFF.

This clonotype was seen at least ten times. The rearrangement links TRBV6-2 or TRBV6-3 to TRBJ2-5; D unclear. Trimming stripped 2 bases from V and 2 bases from J, with 12 bases between. The CDR3 has 15 residues. The germline V gene encodes CDR1 MNHEY and CDR2 SVGEGT. As DNA, the CDR3 is TGTGCCAGCAGTTACCGACCTACAACTCAAGAGACCCAGTACTTC. Translated, it gives CASSYRPTTQETQYF.

The J gene is TRBJ2-7, the V gene TRBV25-1; D is unclear. In germline, CDR1 is MGHDK, CDR2 SYGVNS. V was trimmed by 7 bases and J by 4 bases, leaving 11 bases between them. CDR3 length equals 12 residues. This CDR3 reads CASTPSGYEQYF. CDR3 bases: TGTGCCAGCACTCCTTCGGGTTACGAGCAGTACTTC.

The chain has TRBV12-3 or TRBV12-4 and TRBJ2-1; 7 nucleotides line up with TRBD2. V gave up 3 bases and J gave up 5 bases; unmatched junction bases: 7. The CDR3 totals 15 residues. DNA for the CDR3: TGTGCCAGCAGTTTCTTCGGGAGGACCCACAATGAGCAGTTCTTC. This sequence encodes CASSFFGRTHNEQFF.

A few counts support this clonotype. This sequence joins TRBV30 and TRBJ1-1; D remains unclear. Per germline, CDR1 GTSNPN and CDR2 SVGIG (reference sequence). CDR3 length: 13 amino acids. V gave up 0 bases and J gave up 1 base, with 6 bases separating them. DNA for the CDR3: TGTGCCTGGAGTGTAATAGAGAACACTGAAGCTTTCTTT. This gives the protein CAWSVIENTEAFF.

This clonotype was counted many times. The chain is built from TRBV6-5 and TRBJ2-3; a possible D gene is TRBD2 (5 bases). This CDR3 contains 14 residues. The germline CDR1 and CDR2 sequences are MNHEY and SVGAGI. Trimming stripped 2 bases from V and 6 bases from J, with 12 bases between. The DNA of the CDR3 is TGTGCCAGCAGTTACGCGGGTTACTCGGATACGCAGTATTTT. Its protein is CASSYAGYSDTQYF.

This clonotype was seen many times. The chain employs TRBV5-5 and TRBJ2-1, with unresolved D. This CDR3 is built from 16 residues. Trimming removed 4 bases at V and 3 bases at J, with 17 bases between. Germline CDR1 reads SGHKS; CDR2 reads YYEKEE (reference sequence). The CDR3 DNA reads TGTGCCAGCAGCCCCATTCTACAAGGGAACTACAATGAGCAGTTCTTC. Encoded protein: CASSPILQGNYNEQFF.

Only a few counts were recorded for this clonotype. The chain links TRBV7-2 to TRBJ1-3, with D possibly matching TRBD1 (5 bases). The CDR3 sequence is 21 residues long. The germline V and J ends were trimmed by 2 bases and 7 bases, with 33 bases remaining between them. Germline loops: CDR1 SGHTA, CDR2 FQGNSA. CDR3 in amino acids: CASSLNLAGPGWSPSGNTIYF. CDR3 sequence (DNA): TGTGCCAGCAGCTTAAATCTCGCGGGACCGGGGTGGTCTCCATCCGGGAACACCATATATTTT. Full variable domain (remainder filled in from reference TRBV7-2 and TRBJ1-3): GAGVSQSPSNKVTEKGKDVELRCDPISGHTALYWYRQSLGQGLEFLIYFQGNSAPDKSGLPSDRFSAERTGGSVSTLTIQRTQQEDSAVYLCASSLNLAGPGWSPSGNTIYFGEGSWLTVV.

This clonotype was seen many times. The rearrangement joins TRBV6-1 to TRBJ2-7, with a possible D match to TRBD1 (6 bases). Trimming took off 4 bases at V and 0 bases at J, with 19 bases between the two ends. Germline CDR1 is MNHNS and CDR2 is SASEGT. This CDR3 region has 17 residues. In DNA form, the CDR3 reads TGTGCCAGCAGTGCTGGATGGTGGCAGGGGCACTCCTACGAGCAGTACTTC. It specifies CASSAGWWQGHSYEQYF.

The table lists this clonotype with many counts. The chain employs TRBV3-1 and TRBJ1-1, with D unclear. The length of the CDR3 is 13 residues. V was trimmed by 0 bases and J by 6 bases, leaving 8 bases between them. CDR1 is LGHDT and CDR2 is YNNKEL in the germline V gene (reference sequence). The CDR3 region is CASSQEADPEAFF. CDR3 DNA sequence: TGTGCCAGCAGCCAAGAAGCGGACCCTGAAGCTTTCTTT.

The chain joins TRBV19 to TRBJ2-7; 7 nucleotides line up with TRBD2. CDR3 length: 17 residues. After removal of 5 bases from V and 0 bases from J, the junction contained 13 bases not matched to a gene. The germline CDR1 and CDR2 sequences are LNHDA and SQIVND (reference sequence). CDR3 sequence (DNA): TGTGCCAGTAGTTCACGCGGGCGGGAGCTCAGCTCCTACGAGCAGTACTTC. Translation gives CASSSRGRELSSYEQYF.

In its sample, this clonotype was seen a few times. The CDR3 bases are TGTGCCAGCAAAACAGAACCCTACGAGCAGTACTTC. It codes for CASKTEPYEQYF. This sequence joins TRBV28 and TRBJ2-7, with no clear D. CDR3 size: 12 residues. Trimming removed 7 bases at V and 2 bases at J, with 9 bases between. The germline gives CDR1 MDHEN, CDR2 SYDVKM.

This clonotype was found many times. The chain joins TRBV29-1 to TRBJ1-5; 9 nucleotides line up with TRBD1. The CDR3 contains 13 residues. V gave up 5 bases and J gave up 6 bases; unmatched junction bases: 5. Germline-derived CDR1 and CDR2 are SQVTM and ANQGSEA. In DNA, the CDR3 is TGCAGCGTTTGGGACAGGGAGGGTCAGCCCCAGCATTTT. Translation gives CSVWDREGQPQHF.

The chain links TRBV7-9 to TRBJ2-1, with 9 bases matching TRBD2. CDR3 size: 15 residues. V dropped 2 bases and J dropped 3; count of bases not matched to a gene: 2. In germline, CDR1 is SEHNR, CDR2 FQNEAQ (reference sequence). In DNA, the CDR3 is TGTGCCAGCAGCTTAAGCGGGAGGAACTACAATGAGCAGTTCTTC. The encoded protein is CASSLSGRNYNEQFF.

The gene calls are TRBV11-1 and TRBJ2-1, with 13 positions matching TRBD2. The germline gives CDR1 SGHAT, CDR2 FQDESV (reference sequence). The CDR3 sequence is 16 residues long. Trimming took 5 bases from V and 3 from J; bases not matched to a gene: 4. CDR3 sequence (DNA): TGTGCCAGCAGCGTCAGACTAGCGGGAGGCTACAATGAGCAGTTCTTC. Amino acids: CASSVRLAGGYNEQFF.

This clonotype was observed at least ten times. The J gene is TRBJ1-3, the V gene TRBV5-1; D is unclear. From germline, CDR1 is SGHRS and CDR2 YFSETQ. This CDR3 spans 15 amino acids. The V end lost 0 bases, the J end lost 0 bases, and 7 bases lay between the germline ends. The CDR3 DNA follows: TGCGCCAGCAGCTTGGGAAGAGTCTCTGGAAACACCATATATTTT. This translates into CASSLGRVSGNTIYF.